These 17 T cell receptor beta chains originate from one sample sequenced in a study of T cell responses to AZD1222 COVID-19 vaccine. Some clones are missing from TCRdb's copy, which holds only in-frame ones; the method was immunoSEQ multiplex PCR. Of 140,000 or so clones listed, roughly 93% are singletons. The specimen comprised peripheral blood, sampled 28 days after the second AZD1222 dose. The source is an adult who received the AZD1222 COVID-19 vaccine.

The genes are TRBV5-1 and TRBJ2-1; D tentatively reads TRBD1 or TRBD2 (5 bases each). Trimming stripped 3 bases from V and 4 bases from J, with 14 bases between. The germline V gene has CDR1 SGHRS and CDR2 YFSETQ. This CDR3 comprises 15 residues. The CDR3 sequence: CASSYNARGYNEQFF. The DNA of the CDR3 is TGCGCCAGCAGCTATAACGCGAGGGGTTACAATGAGCAGTTCTTC.

V usage is TRBV5-1 and J usage is TRBJ1-4, with D possibly TRBD1 on 5 matching bases. The CDR3 loop spans 14 amino acids. V dropped 6 bases and J dropped 7 bases, with 16 bases sitting between them. Germline-derived CDR1 and CDR2 are SGHRS and YFSETQ. CDR3 region: CASTQGGTGEKLFF. The CDR3 nucleotides read TGCGCCAGCACCCAGGGAGGGACCGGTGAAAAACTGTTTTTT.

The chain combines TRBV19 with TRBJ1-2; D remains ambiguous. V was cut by 4 bases and J by 9 bases, with 12 bases left in between. CDR3 length equals 12 residues. Germline-derived CDR1 and CDR2 are LNHDA and SQIVND (reference sequence). CDR3 DNA: TGTGCCAGTAGTACTCGTGGTATGCGCTACACCTTC. It yields the protein CASSTRGMRYTF.

The rearrangement joins TRBV15 to TRBJ1-2; TRBD1 agrees at 7 bases. Germline CDR1 LNHNV, CDR2 YYDKDF (reference sequence). After removal of 0 bases from V and 4 bases from J, the junction contained 2 bases not matched to a gene. The CDR3 has 14 residues. The CDR3 here is CATSRERDSYGYTF. The CDR3 DNA follows: TGTGCCACCAGCAGAGAACGGGACAGCTATGGCTACACCTTC.

The chain combines TRBV3-1 (or the pseudogene TRBV3-2) with TRBJ2-3; no clear D. Trimming cost V 2 bases and J 9 bases, with 9 bases left between them. Germline lookup yields CDR1 LGHDT and CDR2 YNNKEL (reference sequence). CDR3 size: 12 residues. CDR3 DNA sequence: TGTGCCAGCAGCCAAAGTGGTCCGACGCAGTATTTT. Protein: CASSQSGPTQYF.

V is TRBV4-1 and J is TRBJ1-2; tentative D call: TRBD1 (5 bases). CDR3 length equals 15 residues. Germline lookup yields CDR1 MGHRA and CDR2 YSYEKL. The V gene lost 1 base and the J gene lost 1 base, with 10 bases spanning the gap. DNA of the CDR3: TGCGCCAGCAGCCAAGTCCTGACAGTTAACTATGGCTACACCTTC. It yields the protein CASSQVLTVNYGYTF.

The rearrangement uses TRBV7-6 and TRBJ1-4; D unresolved. Germline V gene lookup returns CDR1 SGHVS and CDR2 FNYEAQ. This CDR3 has 15 residues. V lost 2 bases and J 0 bases, leaving 7 bases between the germline ends. As DNA, the CDR3 is TGTGCCAGCAGCTTAATGGCTGCAACTAATGAAAAACTGTTTTTT. It is translated as CASSLMAATNEKLFF.

This rearrangement joins TRBV4-1 to TRBJ1-1; 9 nucleotides match TRBD1. Per the germline V gene, CDR1 is MGHRA and CDR2 is YSYEKL. The CDR3 contains 18 residues. With V trimmed by 4 bases and J by 1 base, 13 bases remained unmatched. The CDR3 protein is CASSLLRLTGGPNTEAFF. Here the CDR3 DNA reads TGCGCCAGCAGCCTCCTGAGGTTGACAGGGGGGCCGAACACTGAAGCTTTCTTT.

A single count supports this clone. The chain uses TRBV28 and TRBJ1-2, with TRBD1 identical over 7 bases. V was clipped by 4 bases and J by 7 bases; unmatched bases: 3. Germline CDR1 MDHEN, CDR2 SYDVKM. The CDR3 is 12 residues long. The CDR3 is CASSSQGGGYTF. In DNA, the CDR3 is TGTGCCAGCAGTTCCCAGGGGGGTGGCTACACCTTC.

This clone was seen more than once but under ten times. This chain joins TRBV7-2 and TRBJ2-1; 11 bases map to TRBD2. The CDR3 has 15 residues. Germline V gives CDR1 SGHTA, CDR2 FQGNSA. V lost 7 bases, J lost 8 bases, and 10 bases stayed unmatched. CDR3 DNA: TGTGCCAGCACCCTAGCGGGAGGTCCCCGGGATGAGCAGTTCTTC. It is translated as CASTLAGGPRDEQFF.

The genes are TRBV18 and TRBJ1-6; 7 bases map to TRBD1. This CDR3 is 14 amino acids long. With 5 bases clipped from V and 9 bases from J, the junction kept 7 bases outside the gene matches. The germline V gene has CDR1 KGHSH and CDR2 LQKENI. DNA for the CDR3: TGTGCCAGCTCAGAAGACAGGGTGTTTTCACCCCTCCACTTT. Translating gives CASSEDRVFSPLHF.

In the case of this clone: The sample holds other DNA sequences that translate to the same CDR3. The chain carries TRBV7-3 and TRBJ2-6; the D is unclear. The CDR3 runs 16 residues. Germline loops: CDR1 SGHTA, CDR2 FQGTGA. V lost 0 bases and J lost 0, with 6 bases in between. This chain's CDR3 is CASSLTTASGANVLTF. The CDR3 bases are TGTGCCAGCAGCTTAACGACGGCCTCTGGGGCCAACGTCCTGACTTTC.

This clone was observed once. The chain employs TRBV29-1 and TRBJ2-1; D not resolved. The CDR3 length is 12 residues. The germline V gene encodes CDR1 SQVTM and CDR2 ANQGSEA. With 7 bases removed from V and 4 bases from J, the gap between germline ends came to 11 bases. Written as DNA, the CDR3 is TGCAGCGGTTTGGTTTCGTACAATGAGCAGTTCTTC. Translating gives CSGLVSYNEQFF.

This clone was picked up one time. The chain employs TRBV5-1 and TRBJ1-5; D gene ambiguous. The CDR3 extends over 14 amino acids. V lost 4 bases and J lost 0, with 8 bases in between. Germline CDR1 and CDR2: SGHRS and YFSETQ. The CDR3 DNA sequence: TGCGCCAGCAGCCCAGACATTAGCAATCAGCCCCAGCATTTT. This sequence encodes CASSPDISNQPQHF.

The V call is TRBV27, the J call TRBJ1-5; no clear D. There are 15 residues in the CDR3. V shed 6 bases and J shed 0 bases, with 12 bases lying between them. Germline V lookup: CDR1 MNHEY, CDR2 SMNVEV (reference sequence). The CDR3 region has the DNA TGTGCCAGCAGCACGGGGTTGGATAGCAATCAGCCCCAGCATTTT. The encoded protein is CASSTGLDSNQPQHF.

The V and J genes are TRBV5-4 and TRBJ1-2; 8 bases agree with TRBD1. The V and J ends lost 4 bases and 5 bases, in that order; junction bases with no gene match: 10. The germline V gene encodes CDR1 SGHNT and CDR2 YYREEE (reference sequence). This CDR3 spans 15 amino acids. The CDR3 sequence is CASSAARTGRYGYTF. CDR3 coding DNA: TGTGCCAGCAGCGCAGCCCGGACAGGGAGGTATGGCTACACCTTC.

CDR3 in DNA: TGTGCCAGCAGCTTGGGGGGGGGCCTAACGGCGGATACGCAGTATTTT. Encoded protein: CASSLGGGLTADTQYF. V is TRBV5-4 and J is TRBJ2-3; tentative D call: TRBD2 (7 bases). The CDR3 is made up of 16 amino acids. Trimming cost V 0 bases and J 6 bases, with 17 bases left between them. Germline CDR1 SGHNT, CDR2 YYREEE (reference sequence).